This T cell receptor (beta chain) derives from a study of CD8+ T cells in alopecia areata. After isolation, RNA underwent reverse transcription to generate cDNA as the sequencing template. The protocol was immunoSEQ multiplex PCR, while the TCRdb copy is restricted to in-frame clones and leaves out a portion. The sample lists some 120,000 clones, 61% occurring once. With regard to this clone: Its specificity is unknown.

This CDR3 has 15 residues. V was shortened by 1 base and J by 2 bases, with 9 bases between the two germline ends. The V gene's germline CDR1 is MGHRA and CDR2 YSYEKL. Regarding the study as a whole: A great number of expanded lesional clones endured in scalp and blood during tofacitinib. Administration of tofacitinib significantly diminished scalp clonality and expanded CD8+ clones within the top 100. Although TCR sharing was seen in mice, sharing across patients was less clear, possibly for HLA-related reasons.

Treatment reported: oral pan-JAK inhibitor, 5-10 mg twice daily. J is TRBJ2-1 and V is TRBV4-1; weak D call: TRBD2 (6 bases). The source is a human donor with alopecia areata. The sequencing here drew on CD4+ T cells sorted from blood, taken at week 4, from a patient treated with tofacitinib. CDR3 in DNA: TGCGCCAGCAGCCAAGGACTAGAGCCCTACAATGAGCAGTTCTTC. Translating gives CASSQGLEPYNEQFF.